The present T cell receptor (beta chain) was sequenced within a study of blood T cell repertoires in COVID-19 (dated by TCRdb to the early 2020s). Turning to the overall study: The collaborator samples originated in the United States, Italy and Spain and spanned the acute and convalescent phases of COVID-19. The material from the prospective study consisted of cDNA or gDNA derived from T cells, B-cell-depleted T cells, or PBMCs. The dataset comprised deeply sampled blood TCRbeta repertoires from subjects exposed to, actively infected with, or recovered from COVID-19. A freely available public database, intended as a resource for researchers studying the immune response to SARS-CoV-2, is where the repertoires were released. The samples were drawn from two sources: the first 160 participants of the ongoing ImmuneRACE study, and approximately 1,300 subjects contributed by 6 global collaborators. Nearly every sample came with metadata listing a de-identified subject ID, COVID-19 status, age in years and sex. Where HLA class I and class II types were available, the types were taken from metadata supplied by the sample provider, not from assay-based typing. General study outcomes and caveats: The amount of clinical and demographic metadata varied by source and participant and was provided uncurated.

This clone was recorded once. The antigen it recognizes is unknown. Base qualities are not provided; no much larger clone lies one nucleotide away. Sequences MNHEY (CDR1) and SVGAGI (CDR2) are obtained from the germline V gene. From the cysteine up to the phenylalanine, the CDR3 has a length of 14 residues. Of all the DNA, just the CDR3 is kept, 42 bases in frame from base 1. V is reduced by 0 bases and J by 7 bases, leaving a spacing of 12 bases between them. Each collaborating institution followed its own protocols to collect whole blood in K2EDTA tubes. For TCRbeta analysis, collaborators shipped samples in one of three forms: frozen whole blood, isolated PBMCs, or DNA extracted from either of those sample types. TCRbeta CDR3 regions were amplified from genomic DNA using the immunoSEQ Assay, a bias-controlled multiplex PCR. As for the authors' bioinformatics: The number of nucleated cells in each sample was estimated by amplification of reference gene primers within the assay. Sequence reads were collapsed and filtered to measure the absolute abundance of every unique TCRbeta CDR3 rearrangement. For each sample, productive Simpson clonality was calculated as the square root of Simpson's diversity index over productive rearrangements. TCRdb holds this immuneACCESS table with in-frame rearrangements only. Some clones are missing; in checked studies, unresolved V genes explain under half, and the rest has no known cause. V, J and clone size were drawn from that table, and D and trimming were deduced from the DNA. The sample table lists about 14,000 clones, about 73% of them with a count of one. The ten top clones hold about 20% of the sample.

This receptor was obtained from a boy younger than 10 with active or convalescent COVID-19. The sequenced material came from peripheral blood. The chain links TRBV6-5 with TRBJ1-2; TRBD1 could be the D gene, as 6 bases match. The CDR3 here reads CASSYSGGMGGYTF. In nucleotides, the sequence is TGTGCCAGCAGTTACTCAGGGGGAATGGGTGGCTACACCTTC.